These T cell receptor beta chains were read from a single sample in a study of blood T cell repertoires in COVID-19. Some clones are missing from TCRdb's copy, which holds only in-frame ones; the method was immunoSEQ multiplex PCR. Of around 190,000 clones in the sample, over 80% were seen once. Sequenced input: PBMCs or T cells enriched from blood (not recorded which). All receptors come from a man younger than 30 with acute COVID-19. CDR3s include the opening cysteine and the closing phenylalanine or tryptophan. The D gene is left open where the match is weak. Clone size is shown for a subset of rows, as once, few, many or a class of expanded clone.

v_call	cdr3_length	d_call	clone_size	j_call	cdr3_nt	cdr3_aa
TRBV4-3	15	-	-	TRBJ2-7	TGCGCCAGCAGCCAAGATCGGTCAGGGTCCTACGAGCAGTACTTC	CASSQDRSGSYEQYF
TRBV6-4	15	TRBD2	-	TRBJ2-7	TGTGCCAGCAGTGAATCGGCGGGAGCGGCCTACGAGCAGTACTTC	CASSESAGAAYEQYF
TRBV27	15	-	once	TRBJ2-1	TGTGCCAGCAGCCGACCGGGAAGCTCCTACAATGAGCAGTTCTTC	CASSRPGSSYNEQFF
TRBV28	14	-	-	TRBJ2-7	TGTGCCAGCAGTGAAGCAGGGTCTTCCTCCGAGCAGTACTTC	CASSEAGSSSEQYF
TRBV27	13	TRBD1	-	TRBJ1-1	TGTGCCAGCAGTTCCCAGACAGGGGGATTGGCTTTCTTT	CASSSQTGGLAFF
TRBV9	15	-	once	TRBJ1-2	TGTGCCAGCAGCGTAGCTCCCCAGGAATACTATGGCTACACCTTC	CASSVAPQEYYGYTF
TRBV28	13	-	-	TRBJ1-1	TGTGCCAGCGCTCCAGGGTCTCACACTGAAGCTTTCTTT	CASAPGSHTEAFF
TRBV4-1	17	-	-	TRBJ2-3	TGCGCCAGCAGCCAAGGGAGGACTCCCAGGACTTCGGGTACGCAGTATTTT	CASSQGRTPRTSGTQYF
TRBV14	17	-	-	TRBJ1-3	TGTGCCAGCAGCCAAGCCGGAGGGGCCTACTCTGGAAACACCATATATTTT	CASSQAGGAYSGNTIYF
TRBV28	15	-	-	TRBJ2-7	TGTGCCAGCAGTTTACTTCGGGGTCGCTCCTACGAGCAGTACTTC	CASSLLRGRSYEQYF
TRBV25-1	13	TRBD1	-	TRBJ2-5	TGTGCCAGCAGTGGGACAGGGGGCGAGACCCAGTACTTC	CASSGTGGETQYF
TRBV5-8	15	-	-	TRBJ2-2	TGTGCCAGCAGCTTGGACAGGGGAGGCACCGGGGAGCTGTTTTTT	CASSLDRGGTGELFF
TRBV18	12	TRBD2	-	TRBJ2-7	TGTGCCAGCTCACCATCGGGGGGCGAGCAGTACTTC	CASSPSGGEQYF
TRBV28	12	TRBD1	-	TRBJ1-2	TGTGCCAGCAGTAACAGGGGGTATGGCTACACCTTC	CASSNRGYGYTF